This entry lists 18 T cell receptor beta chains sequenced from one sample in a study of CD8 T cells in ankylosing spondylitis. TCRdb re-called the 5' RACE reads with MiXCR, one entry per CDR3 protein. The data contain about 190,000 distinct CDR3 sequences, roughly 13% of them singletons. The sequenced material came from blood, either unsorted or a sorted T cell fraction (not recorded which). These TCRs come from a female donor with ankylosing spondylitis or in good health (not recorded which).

The CDR3 spells CASSLVSTSGYYYEQYF. CDR3 DNA sequence: TGTGCCAGCAGCTTAGTCTCCACTAGCGGGTATTACTACGAGCAGTACTTC. This rearrangement joins TRBV7-2 to TRBJ2-7, with 9 bases aligning to TRBD2. The CDR3 spans 17 residues. Germline assignment: CDR1 SGHTA and CDR2 FQGNSA. The junction had 10 bases not matched to a gene; V was cut back by 1 base and J by 3 bases.

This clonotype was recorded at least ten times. The CDR3 DNA sequence: TGTGCCAGCAGCTTTTACGGGCAGCCCCAGCATTTT. It yields the protein CASSFYGQPQHF. The genes are TRBV7-2 and TRBJ1-5; no definite D call. CDR3 length equals 12 residues. The germline V and J ends were trimmed by 3 bases and 7 bases, with 7 bases remaining between them. The germline gives CDR1 SGHTA, CDR2 FQGNSA.

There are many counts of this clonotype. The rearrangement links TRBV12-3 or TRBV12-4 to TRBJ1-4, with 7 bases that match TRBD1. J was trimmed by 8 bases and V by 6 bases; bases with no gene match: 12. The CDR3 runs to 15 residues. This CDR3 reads CASSPDWTGREKLFF. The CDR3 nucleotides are TGTGCCAGCAGCCCCGATTGGACAGGCCGAGAAAAACTGTTTTTT.

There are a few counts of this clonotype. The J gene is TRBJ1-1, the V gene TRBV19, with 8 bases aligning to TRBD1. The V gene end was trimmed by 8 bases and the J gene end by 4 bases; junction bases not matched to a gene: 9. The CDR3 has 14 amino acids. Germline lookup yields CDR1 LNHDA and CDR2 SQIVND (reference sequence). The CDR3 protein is CASRERQGFTEAFF. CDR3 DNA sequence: TGTGCCAGTCGTGAGAGACAGGGGTTCACTGAAGCTTTCTTT.

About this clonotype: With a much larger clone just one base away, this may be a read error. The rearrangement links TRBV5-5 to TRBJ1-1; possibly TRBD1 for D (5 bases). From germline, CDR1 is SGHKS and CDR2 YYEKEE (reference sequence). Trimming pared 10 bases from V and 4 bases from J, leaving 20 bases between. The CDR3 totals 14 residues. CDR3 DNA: TGTGCCGGCACCAGAAGGGGTGAGAGCACTGAAGCTTTCTTT. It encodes CAGTRRGESTEAFF.

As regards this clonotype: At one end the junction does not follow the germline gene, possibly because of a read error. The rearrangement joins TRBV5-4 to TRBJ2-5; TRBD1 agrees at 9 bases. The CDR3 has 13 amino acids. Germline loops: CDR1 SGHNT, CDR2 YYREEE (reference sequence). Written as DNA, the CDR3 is TGTGCCAGCAGCCCGACAGGGGGAGAGACCCAGAACTTC. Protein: CASSPTGGETQNF.

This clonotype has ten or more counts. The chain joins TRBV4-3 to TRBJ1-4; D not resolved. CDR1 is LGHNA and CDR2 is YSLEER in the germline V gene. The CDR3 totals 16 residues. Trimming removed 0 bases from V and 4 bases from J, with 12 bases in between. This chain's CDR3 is CASSQDQAKSNEKLFF. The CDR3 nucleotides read TGCGCCAGCAGCCAAGATCAGGCGAAGAGTAATGAAAAACTGTTTTTT.

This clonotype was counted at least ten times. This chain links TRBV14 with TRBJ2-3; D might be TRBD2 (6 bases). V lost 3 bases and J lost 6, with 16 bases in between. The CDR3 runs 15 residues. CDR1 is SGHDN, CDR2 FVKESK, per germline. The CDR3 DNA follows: TGTGCCAGCAGCCATCTATGGCGGGGAAGGGATACGCAGTATTTT. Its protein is CASSHLWRGRDTQYF.

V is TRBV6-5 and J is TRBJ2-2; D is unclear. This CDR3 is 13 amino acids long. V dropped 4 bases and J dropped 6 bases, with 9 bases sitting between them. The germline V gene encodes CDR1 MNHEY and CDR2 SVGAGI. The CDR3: CASSSPLPGELFF. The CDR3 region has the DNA TGTGCCAGCAGTTCGCCTCTCCCCGGGGAGCTGTTTTTT.

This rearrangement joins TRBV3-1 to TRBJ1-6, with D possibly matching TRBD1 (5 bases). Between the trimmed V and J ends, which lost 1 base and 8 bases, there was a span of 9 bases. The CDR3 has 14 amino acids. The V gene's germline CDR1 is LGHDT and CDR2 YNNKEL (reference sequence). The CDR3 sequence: CASSQVTGYSPLHF. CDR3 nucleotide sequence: TGTGCCAGCAGCCAAGTCACAGGCTATTCACCCCTCCACTTT.

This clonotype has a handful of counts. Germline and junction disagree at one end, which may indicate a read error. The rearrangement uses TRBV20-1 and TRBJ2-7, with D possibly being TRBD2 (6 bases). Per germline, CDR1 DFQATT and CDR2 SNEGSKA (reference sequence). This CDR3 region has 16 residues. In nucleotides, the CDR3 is TGCAGTGCCAGAGGGGTGCGGGATAGGTTTAGTGACGAGCAGTACTTC. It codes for CSARGVRDRFSDEQYF.

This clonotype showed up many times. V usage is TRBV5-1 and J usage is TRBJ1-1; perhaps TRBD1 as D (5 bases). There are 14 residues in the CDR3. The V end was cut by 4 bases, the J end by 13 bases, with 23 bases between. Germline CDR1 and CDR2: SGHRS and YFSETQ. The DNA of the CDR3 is TGCGCCAGCAGCGGGATCGGGGGTGAAGTGGATGGTTTCTTT. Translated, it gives CASSGIGGEVDGFF.

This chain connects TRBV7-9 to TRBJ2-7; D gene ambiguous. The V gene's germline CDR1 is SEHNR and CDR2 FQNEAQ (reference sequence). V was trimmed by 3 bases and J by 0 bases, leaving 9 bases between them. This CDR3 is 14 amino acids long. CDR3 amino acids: CASSFGPTSYEQYF. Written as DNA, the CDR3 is TGTGCCAGCAGCTTCGGGCCAACCTCCTACGAGCAGTACTTC.

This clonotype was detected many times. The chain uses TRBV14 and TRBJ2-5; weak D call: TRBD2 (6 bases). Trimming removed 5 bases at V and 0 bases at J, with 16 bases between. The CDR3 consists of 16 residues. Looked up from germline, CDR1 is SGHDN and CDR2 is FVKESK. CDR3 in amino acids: CASSKGFAGYQETQYF. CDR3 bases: TGTGCCAGCAGCAAAGGATTTGCGGGGTACCAAGAGACCCAGTACTTC.

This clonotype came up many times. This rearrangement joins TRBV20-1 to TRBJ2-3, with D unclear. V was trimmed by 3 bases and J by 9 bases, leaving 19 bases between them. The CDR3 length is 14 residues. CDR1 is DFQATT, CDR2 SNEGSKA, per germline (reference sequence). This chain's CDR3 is CSARLSVVTQTQYF. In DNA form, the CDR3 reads TGCAGTGCTAGGCTCTCGGTAGTCACGCAAACGCAGTATTTT.

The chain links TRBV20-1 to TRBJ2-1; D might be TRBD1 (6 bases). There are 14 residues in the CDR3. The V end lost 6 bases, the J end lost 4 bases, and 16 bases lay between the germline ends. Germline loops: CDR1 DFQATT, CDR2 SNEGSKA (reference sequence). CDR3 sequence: CSAAGQNAYNEQFF. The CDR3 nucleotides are TGCAGTGCCGCCGGACAGAATGCGTACAATGAGCAGTTCTTC.

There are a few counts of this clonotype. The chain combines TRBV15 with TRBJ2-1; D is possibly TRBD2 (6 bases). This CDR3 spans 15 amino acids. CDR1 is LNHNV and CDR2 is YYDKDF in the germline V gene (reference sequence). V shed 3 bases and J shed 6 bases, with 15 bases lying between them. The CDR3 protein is CATSSGTSLGNEQFF. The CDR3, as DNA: TGTGCCACCAGCAGCGGGACTTCCTTGGGCAATGAGCAGTTCTTC.

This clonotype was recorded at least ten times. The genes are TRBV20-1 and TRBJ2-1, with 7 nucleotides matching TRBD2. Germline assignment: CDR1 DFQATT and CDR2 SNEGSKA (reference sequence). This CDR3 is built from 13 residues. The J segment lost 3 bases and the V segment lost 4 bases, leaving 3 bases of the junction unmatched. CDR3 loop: CSAIRTSYNEQFF. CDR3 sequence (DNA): TGCAGTGCTATCCGGACTAGCTACAATGAGCAGTTCTTC.